This T cell receptor (beta chain) comes out of a study of T-cell memory formation after mild COVID-19. TCRdb used MiXCR to reprocess the 5' RACE reads, holding one entry per CDR3 protein. This table holds just under 550,000 distinct CDR3 sequences, 20% found once. J was trimmed by 3 bases and V by 3 bases; bases with no gene match: 4. CDR3 length: 15 residues. Germline assignment: CDR1 KGHDR and CDR2 SFDVKD. The chain employs TRBV24-1 and TRBJ1-5, with 7 bases identical to TRBD1. This receptor was taken from an adult woman who had mild COVID-19 (a few samples of this study predate the infection). Cell type and time point are not known. The sample taken for sequencing was PBMCs or a T cell subset sorted from them (not recorded which). Written as DNA, the CDR3 is TGTGCCACCAGTGATACGACAGGGATCAATCAGCCCCAGCATTTT. Its translation: CATSDTTGINQPQHF.